This T cell receptor beta chain was profiled in a study of T cell responses to AZD1222 COVID-19 vaccine. The V end lost 3 bases, the J end lost 7 bases, and 9 bases lay between the germline ends. The CDR3 covers 13 residues. CDR1 and CDR2 from the germline V gene are LNHDA and SQIVND (reference sequence). Libraries were prepared by immunoSEQ multiplex PCR; TCRdb keeps only in-frame clonotypes and omits some of them. The sample gives about 150,000 clones, roughly nine tenths of which show up once; over 6% is in the top ten. This sample comprised peripheral blood, obtained after recovery from COVID-19. This sequence was found in an adult who had recovered from COVID-19. The chain recombines TRBV19 with TRBJ2-2; D ambiguous. In DNA form, the CDR3 reads TGTGCCAGTAGTATCCAGCCGGGCGGGGAGCTGTTTTTT. Protein product: CASSIQPGGELFF. Complete variable domain (other parts from reference TRBV19 and TRBJ2-2): DGGITQSPKYLFRKEGQNVTLSCEQNLNHDAMYWYRQDPGQGLRLIYYSQIVNDFQKGDIAEGYSVSREKKESFPLTVTSAQKNPTAFYLCASSIQPGGELFFGEGSRLTVL.